What follows are 15 T cell receptor beta chains derived from one specimen sequenced in a study of vaccination effects on CD4 cells after COVID-19. The repertoire was sequenced with immunoSEQ multiplex PCR; TCRdb's copy has only in-frame clones and lacks some. The profile covers around 16,000 clones, with approximately 70% appearing a single time and over 8.5% taken by the ten largest. These receptors' antigens are unknown. Pools of viral peptides were used by the ViraFEST assay to expand antigen-specific CD4+ T cells ahead of sequencing. An approximately ten-day culture period preceded the isolation of CD4+ T cells. Two-dose BNT162b2 or mRNA-1273 vaccination was given to participants. The specimen was CD4+ T cells from PBMCs cultured with SARS-CoV-2 spike peptides, collected after COVID-19 vaccination. Source of these receptors: a human donor who received a COVID-19 vaccine.

The chain recombines TRBV7-8 with TRBJ2-1; 10 nucleotides align to TRBD2. The CDR3 has 16 residues. V shed 5 bases, J shed 4 bases, and the junction held 8 bases outside the gene matches. Germline-derived CDR1 and CDR2 are SGHVS and FQNEAQ. This CDR3 is CASSLSASGGYNEQFF. In DNA, the CDR3 is TGTGCCAGCAGCCTTTCAGCTAGCGGGGGATACAATGAGCAGTTCTTC.

The chain uses TRBV9 and TRBJ2-1; D could derive from TRBD1 or TRBD2 (6 bases each). The CDR3 consists of 15 residues. The germline gives CDR1 SGDLS, CDR2 YYNGEE. The V gene lost 0 bases and the J gene lost 4 bases, with 11 bases spanning the gap. The CDR3 loop reads CASSVAGGGYNEQFF. For the CDR3, the DNA is TGTGCCAGCAGCGTAGCCGGGGGCGGGTACAATGAGCAGTTCTTC. Looking up the rest from reference TRBV9 and TRBJ2-1 gives the full variable domain: DSGVTQTPKHLITATGQRVTLRCSPRSGDLSVYWYQQSLDQGLQFLIQYYNGEERAKGNILERFSAQQFPDLHSELNLSSLELGDSALYFCASSVAGGGYNEQFFGPGTRLTVL.

The table lists this clone with a few counts. The chain uses TRBV28 and TRBJ2-7, with D unclear. Germline CDR1 reads MDHEN; CDR2 reads SYDVKM. Trimming removed 6 bases at V and 2 bases at J, with 14 bases between. The CDR3 has 14 residues. The CDR3 region has the DNA TGTGCCAGCAGCGGCGATGGTCGCGCCTACGAGCAGTACTTC. Encoded protein: CASSGDGRAYEQYF.

The J gene is TRBJ1-5, the V gene TRBV5-4; a possible D gene is TRBD1 (5 bases). The germline V gene encodes CDR1 SGHNT and CDR2 YYREEE (reference sequence). V dropped 3 bases and J dropped 1 base, with 11 bases sitting between them. There are 15 residues in the CDR3. CDR3 nucleotides: TGTGCCAGCAGCTCCCTGGGGGAGAGCAATCAGCCCCAGCATTTT. It is translated as CASSSLGESNQPQHF.

The chain has TRBV11-3 and TRBJ2-3; D tentatively fits TRBD1 or TRBD2 (5 bases each). Trimming stripped 0 bases from V and 0 bases from J, with 28 bases between. Germline V gives CDR1 SGHNT, CDR2 YENEEA. The CDR3 totals 22 residues. The CDR3 here is CASSLDLTGKMARGPSTDTQYF. For the CDR3, the DNA is TGTGCCAGCAGCTTAGACCTAACGGGGAAAATGGCGAGGGGACCTAGCACAGATACGCAGTATTTT.

The chain uses TRBV29-1 and TRBJ1-1; D unclear. V was trimmed by 7 bases and J by 6 bases, leaving 9 bases between them. There are 10 residues in the CDR3. Germline assignment: CDR1 SQVTM and CDR2 ANQGSEA. The CDR3 loop reads CSAGLAEAFF. CDR3 coding DNA: TGCAGCGCGGGCCTTGCTGAAGCTTTCTTT.

This sequence joins TRBV4-1 and TRBJ2-7; D gene ambiguous. V was shortened by 0 bases and J by 2 bases, with 14 bases between the two germline ends. Germline assignment: CDR1 MGHRA and CDR2 YSYEKL. This CDR3 is built from 16 residues. The CDR3 spells CASSQDHSSIPYEQYF. DNA of the CDR3: TGCGCCAGCAGCCAAGATCACAGCTCAATCCCCTACGAGCAGTACTTC.

The chain links TRBV7-2 to TRBJ1-1; D is ambiguous. The CDR3 sequence is 12 residues long. Germline CDR1 reads SGHTA; CDR2 reads FQGNSA. V was cut by 5 bases and J by 10 bases, with 14 bases left in between. CDR3 loop: CASSLLGLGAFF. CDR3 DNA: TGTGCCAGCAGCCTCCTTGGTCTCGGAGCTTTCTTT.

This chain connects TRBV4-3 to TRBJ1-1, with a tentative D call TRBD1 (5 bases). The V end was cut by 0 bases, the J end by 3 bases, with 11 bases between. Germline values: CDR1 LGHNA, CDR2 YSLEER. This CDR3 is 15 amino acids long. The CDR3 loop reads CASSQDYRGDTEAFF. In nucleotides, the CDR3 is TGCGCCAGCAGCCAAGATTATAGAGGGGACACTGAAGCTTTCTTT.

This sequence joins TRBV6-5 and TRBJ2-1; the D is unclear. The CDR3 totals 16 residues. In germline, CDR1 is MNHEY, CDR2 SVGAGI. The V end was cut by 0 bases, the J end by 0 bases, with 9 bases between. The CDR3 DNA follows: TGTGCCAGCAGTTACTCGTCGAAAAGCTCCTACAATGAGCAGTTCTTC. Translating it yields CASSYSSKSSYNEQFF.

V and J are TRBV10-3 and TRBJ2-1, with 7 bases lining up with TRBD2. This CDR3 comprises 12 residues. Germline assignment: CDR1 ENHRY and CDR2 SYGVKD. The trim removed 4 bases at V and 6 bases at J, leaving 0 bases unmatched. The CDR3 bases are TGTGCCATCAGTGGGACTAGCAATGAGCAGTTCTTC. This encodes CAISGTSNEQFF.

The chain combines TRBV5-1 with TRBJ2-2, with a tentative D call TRBD1 (6 bases). Germline V gene lookup returns CDR1 SGHRS and CDR2 YFSETQ. This CDR3 contains 15 residues. Trimming shortened V by 0 bases and J by 5 bases, and 11 bases separated the two germline ends. The CDR3, as DNA: TGCGCCAGCAGCTTGGCTCACAGGGCAACCGGGGAGCTGTTTTTT. This encodes CASSLAHRATGELFF.

V is TRBV7-9 and J is TRBJ1-2; D possibly corresponds to TRBD1 (6 bases). Trimming cost V 4 bases and J 8 bases, with 14 bases left between them. CDR3 length equals 13 residues. The V gene's germline CDR1 is SEHNR and CDR2 FQNEAQ (reference sequence). The CDR3 region has the DNA TGTGCCAGCAGCTCCACGGGGGCTGTGGGCTACACCTTC. It translates to CASSSTGAVGYTF.

V is TRBV10-3 and J is TRBJ2-5; 9 bases are shared with TRBD2. CDR3 size: 15 residues. Germline values: CDR1 ENHRY, CDR2 SYGVKD. V shed 0 bases and J 5 bases; nucleotides not matched to a gene: 4. CDR3 sequence: CAISESGGREETQYF. The CDR3 DNA reads as TGTGCCATCAGTGAGTCAGGCGGGAGGGAGGAGACCCAGTACTTC.

The chain has TRBV5-1 and TRBJ2-5; 13 bases are shared with TRBD2. Germline assignment: CDR1 SGHRS and CDR2 YFSETQ. CDR3 length: 16 amino acids. Trimming removed 4 bases from V and 5 bases from J; junction bases left unmatched: 8. CDR3 nucleotides: TGCGCCAGCAGCCCCGAGGGACTAGCGGGGTGGGAGACCCAGTACTTC. Translated, it gives CASSPEGLAGWETQYF.